The 6 T cell receptor beta chains in this list originate from one sample, sequenced in a study of OX40 agonist ivuxolimab in advanced cancers. Sequencing was performed with immunoSEQ multiplex PCR; in TCRdb, only in-frame clones are kept and a portion is missing. Seen here are more than 40,000 clones, about 85% observed once, and the top ten hold 20% to 25%. The sample consisted of CD4+ or CD8+ T cells sorted from blood, taken in a trial of the OX40 agonist ivuxolimab. The source is an adult with an advanced solid tumor such as melanoma, head and neck, liver or kidney cancer.

This clone has only one observation. The chain combines TRBV7-7 with TRBJ2-1; maybe TRBD2 (6 bases). V gave up 5 bases and J gave up 10 bases, with 15 bases separating them. Per the germline V gene, CDR1 is SSHAT and CDR2 is FNYEAQ (reference sequence). The CDR3 runs to 13 residues. DNA of the CDR3: TGTGCCAGCAGCCCTTCCCTTCTAGCGGAGCAGTTCTTC. Amino acid sequence: CASSPSLLAEQFF. The entire variable domain, with the rest obtained from reference TRBV7-7 and TRBJ2-1, is as follows: GAGVSQSPRYKVTKRGQDVTLRCDPISSHATLYWYQQALGQGPEFLTYFNYEAQPDKSGLPSDRFSAERPEGSISTLTIQRTEQRDSAMYRCASSPSLLAEQFFGPGTRLTVL.

The genes are TRBV5-6 and TRBJ1-5, with a weak D call TRBD1 (5 bases). The CDR3 has 14 amino acids. V dropped 3 bases and J dropped 3 bases, with 10 bases sitting between them. The V gene's germline CDR1 is SGHDT and CDR2 YYEEEE. CDR3 sequence (DNA): TGTGCCAGCAGCTCGAGGGGTTACAATCAGCCCCAGCATTTT. Encoded protein: CASSSRGYNQPQHF.

The chain couples TRBV6-6 to TRBJ2-7; 8 nucleotides align to TRBD2. The CDR3 is made up of 15 amino acids. The J segment lost 0 bases and the V segment lost 5 bases, leaving 6 bases of the junction unmatched. Germline V CDR1 and CDR2: MNHNY, SVGAGI (reference sequence). For the CDR3, the DNA is TGTGCCAGCAGTACTCAGGGGACTAGCTCCTACGAGCAGTACTTC. This gives the protein CASSTQGTSSYEQYF.

The gene calls are TRBV19 and TRBJ2-1; 8 bases are shared with TRBD1. The trim removed 4 bases at V and 4 bases at J, leaving 9 bases unmatched. The V gene's germline CDR1 is LNHDA and CDR2 SQIVND (reference sequence). The CDR3 length is 16 residues. CDR3 in amino acids: CASSTYTGGTYNEQFF. DNA for the CDR3: TGTGCCAGTAGTACCTATACAGGGGGGACGTACAATGAGCAGTTCTTC.

This chain uses TRBV13 with TRBJ2-7, with TRBD1 matching over 11 bases. Trimming removed 5 bases from V and 1 base from J; junction bases left unmatched: 4. CDR3 length: 15 residues. Germline V lookup: CDR1 PRHDT, CDR2 FYEKMQ (reference sequence). The CDR3 sequence is CASSAGQGASYEQYF. Written as DNA, the CDR3 is TGTGCCAGCAGCGCAGGACAGGGGGCTTCCTACGAGCAGTACTTC.

The chain has TRBV9 and TRBJ2-7; a possible D gene is TRBD2 (5 bases). Germline lookup yields CDR1 SGDLS and CDR2 YYNGEE. The ends were cut back, 4 bases at V and 2 bases at J, with 16 bases in the middle. This CDR3 contains 15 residues. CDR3 amino acids: CASSPIGLAPYEQYF. The CDR3 bases are TGTGCCAGCAGCCCCATTGGGCTAGCCCCCTACGAGCAGTACTTC.